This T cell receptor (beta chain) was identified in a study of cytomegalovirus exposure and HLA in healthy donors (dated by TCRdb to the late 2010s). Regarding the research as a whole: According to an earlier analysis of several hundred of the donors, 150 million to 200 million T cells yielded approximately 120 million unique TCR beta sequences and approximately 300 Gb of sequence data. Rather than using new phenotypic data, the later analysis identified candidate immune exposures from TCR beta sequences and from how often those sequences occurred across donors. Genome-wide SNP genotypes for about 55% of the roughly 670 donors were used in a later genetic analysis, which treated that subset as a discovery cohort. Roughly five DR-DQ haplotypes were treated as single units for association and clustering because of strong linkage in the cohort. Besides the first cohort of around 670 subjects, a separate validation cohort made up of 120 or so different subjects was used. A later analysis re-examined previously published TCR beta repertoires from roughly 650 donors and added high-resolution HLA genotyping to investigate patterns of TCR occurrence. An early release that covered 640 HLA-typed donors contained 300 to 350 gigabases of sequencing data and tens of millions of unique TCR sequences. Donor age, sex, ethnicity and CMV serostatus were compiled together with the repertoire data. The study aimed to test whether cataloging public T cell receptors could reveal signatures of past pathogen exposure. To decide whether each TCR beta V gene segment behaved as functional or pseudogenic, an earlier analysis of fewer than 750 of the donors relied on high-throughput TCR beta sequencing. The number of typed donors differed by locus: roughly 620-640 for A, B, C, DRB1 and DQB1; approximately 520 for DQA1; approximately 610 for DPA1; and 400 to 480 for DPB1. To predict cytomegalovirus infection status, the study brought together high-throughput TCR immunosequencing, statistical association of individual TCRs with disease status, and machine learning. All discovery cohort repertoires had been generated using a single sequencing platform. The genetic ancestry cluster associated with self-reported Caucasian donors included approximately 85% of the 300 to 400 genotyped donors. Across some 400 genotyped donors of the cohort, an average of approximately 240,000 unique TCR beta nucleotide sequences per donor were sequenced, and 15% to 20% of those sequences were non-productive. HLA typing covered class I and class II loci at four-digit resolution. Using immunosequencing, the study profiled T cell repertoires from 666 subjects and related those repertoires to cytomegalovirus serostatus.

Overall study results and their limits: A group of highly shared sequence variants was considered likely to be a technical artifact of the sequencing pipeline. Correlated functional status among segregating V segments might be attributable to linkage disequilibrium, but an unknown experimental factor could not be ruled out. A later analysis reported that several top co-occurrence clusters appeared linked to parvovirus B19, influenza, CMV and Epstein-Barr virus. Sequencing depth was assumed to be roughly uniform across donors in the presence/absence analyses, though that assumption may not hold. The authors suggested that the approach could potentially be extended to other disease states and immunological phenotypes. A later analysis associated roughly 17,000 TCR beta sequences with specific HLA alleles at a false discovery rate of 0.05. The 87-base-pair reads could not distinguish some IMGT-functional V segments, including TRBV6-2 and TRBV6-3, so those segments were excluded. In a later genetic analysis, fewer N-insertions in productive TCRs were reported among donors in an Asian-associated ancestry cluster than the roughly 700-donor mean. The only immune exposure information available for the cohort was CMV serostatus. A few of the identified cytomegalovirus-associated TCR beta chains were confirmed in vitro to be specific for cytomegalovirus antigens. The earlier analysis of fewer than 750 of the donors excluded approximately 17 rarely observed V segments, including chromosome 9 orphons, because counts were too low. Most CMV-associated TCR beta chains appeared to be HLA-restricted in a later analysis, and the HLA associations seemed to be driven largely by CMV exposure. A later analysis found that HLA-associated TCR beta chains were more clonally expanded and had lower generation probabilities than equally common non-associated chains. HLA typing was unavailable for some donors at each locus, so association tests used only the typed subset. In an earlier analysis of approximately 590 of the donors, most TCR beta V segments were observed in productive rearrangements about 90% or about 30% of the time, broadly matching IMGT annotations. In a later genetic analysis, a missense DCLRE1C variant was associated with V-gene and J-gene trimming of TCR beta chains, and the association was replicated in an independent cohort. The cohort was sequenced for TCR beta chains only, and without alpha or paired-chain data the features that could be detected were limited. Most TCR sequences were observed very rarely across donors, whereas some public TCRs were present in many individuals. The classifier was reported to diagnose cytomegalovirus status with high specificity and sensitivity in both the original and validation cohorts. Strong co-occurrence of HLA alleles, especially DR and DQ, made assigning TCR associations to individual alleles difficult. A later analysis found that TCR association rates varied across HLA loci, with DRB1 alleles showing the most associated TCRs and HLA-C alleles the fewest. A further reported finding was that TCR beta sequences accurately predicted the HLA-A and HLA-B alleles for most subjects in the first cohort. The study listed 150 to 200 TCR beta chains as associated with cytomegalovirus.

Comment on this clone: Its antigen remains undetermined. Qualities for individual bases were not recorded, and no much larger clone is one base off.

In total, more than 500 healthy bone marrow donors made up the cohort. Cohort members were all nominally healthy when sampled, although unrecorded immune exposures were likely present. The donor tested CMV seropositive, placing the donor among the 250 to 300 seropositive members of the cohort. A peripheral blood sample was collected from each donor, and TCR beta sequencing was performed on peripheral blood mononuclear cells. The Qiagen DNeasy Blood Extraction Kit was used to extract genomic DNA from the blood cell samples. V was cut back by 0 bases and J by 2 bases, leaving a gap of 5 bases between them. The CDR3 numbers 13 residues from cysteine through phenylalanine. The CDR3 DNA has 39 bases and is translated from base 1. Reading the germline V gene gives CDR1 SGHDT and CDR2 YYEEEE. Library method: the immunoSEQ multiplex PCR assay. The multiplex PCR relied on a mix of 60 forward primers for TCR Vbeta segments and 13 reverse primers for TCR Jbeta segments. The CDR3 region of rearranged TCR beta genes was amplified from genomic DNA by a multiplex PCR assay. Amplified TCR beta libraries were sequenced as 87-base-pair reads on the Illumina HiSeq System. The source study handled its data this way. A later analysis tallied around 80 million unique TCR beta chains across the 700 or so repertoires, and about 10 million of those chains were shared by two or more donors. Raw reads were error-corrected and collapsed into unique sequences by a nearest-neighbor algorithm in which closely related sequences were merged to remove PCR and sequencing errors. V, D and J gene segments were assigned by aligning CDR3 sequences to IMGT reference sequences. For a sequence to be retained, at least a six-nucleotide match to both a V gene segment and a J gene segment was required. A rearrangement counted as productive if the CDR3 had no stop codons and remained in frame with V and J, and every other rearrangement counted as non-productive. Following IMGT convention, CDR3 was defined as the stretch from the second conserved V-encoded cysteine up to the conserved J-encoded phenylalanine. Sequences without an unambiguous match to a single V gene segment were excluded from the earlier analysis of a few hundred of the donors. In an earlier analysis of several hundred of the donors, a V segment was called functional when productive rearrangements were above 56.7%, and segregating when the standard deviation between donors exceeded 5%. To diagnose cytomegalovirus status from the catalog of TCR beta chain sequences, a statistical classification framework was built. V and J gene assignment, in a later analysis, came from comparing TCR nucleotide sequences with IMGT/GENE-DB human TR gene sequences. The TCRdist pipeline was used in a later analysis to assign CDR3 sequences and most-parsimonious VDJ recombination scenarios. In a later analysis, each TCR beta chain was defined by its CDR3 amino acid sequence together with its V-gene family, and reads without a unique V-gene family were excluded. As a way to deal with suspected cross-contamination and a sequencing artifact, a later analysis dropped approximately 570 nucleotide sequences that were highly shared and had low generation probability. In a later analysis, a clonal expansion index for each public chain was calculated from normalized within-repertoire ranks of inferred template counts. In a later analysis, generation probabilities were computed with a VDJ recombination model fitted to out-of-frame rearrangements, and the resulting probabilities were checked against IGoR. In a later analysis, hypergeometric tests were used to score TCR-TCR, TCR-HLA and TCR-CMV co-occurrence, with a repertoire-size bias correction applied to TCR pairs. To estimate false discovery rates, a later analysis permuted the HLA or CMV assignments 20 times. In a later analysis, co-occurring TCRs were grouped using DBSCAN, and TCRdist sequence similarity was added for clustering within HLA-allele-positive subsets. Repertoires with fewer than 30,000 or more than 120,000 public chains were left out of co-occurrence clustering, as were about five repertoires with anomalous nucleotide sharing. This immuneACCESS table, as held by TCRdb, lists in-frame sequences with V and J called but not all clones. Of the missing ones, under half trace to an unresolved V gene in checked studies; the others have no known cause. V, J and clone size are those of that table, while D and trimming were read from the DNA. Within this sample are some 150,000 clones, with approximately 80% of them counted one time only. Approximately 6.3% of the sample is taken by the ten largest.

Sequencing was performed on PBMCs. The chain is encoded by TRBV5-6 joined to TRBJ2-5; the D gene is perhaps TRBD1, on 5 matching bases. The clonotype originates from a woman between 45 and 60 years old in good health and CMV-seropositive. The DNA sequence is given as TGTGCCAGCAGCTTGGACAGGCAAGAGACCCAGTACTTC. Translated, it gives CASSLDRQETQYF. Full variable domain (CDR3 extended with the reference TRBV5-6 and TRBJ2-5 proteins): DAGVTQSPTHLIKTRGQQVTLRCSPKSGHDTVSWYQQALGQGPQFIFQYYEEEERQRGNFPDRFSGHQFPNYSSELNVNALLLGDSALYLCASSLDRQETQYFGPGTRLLVL.